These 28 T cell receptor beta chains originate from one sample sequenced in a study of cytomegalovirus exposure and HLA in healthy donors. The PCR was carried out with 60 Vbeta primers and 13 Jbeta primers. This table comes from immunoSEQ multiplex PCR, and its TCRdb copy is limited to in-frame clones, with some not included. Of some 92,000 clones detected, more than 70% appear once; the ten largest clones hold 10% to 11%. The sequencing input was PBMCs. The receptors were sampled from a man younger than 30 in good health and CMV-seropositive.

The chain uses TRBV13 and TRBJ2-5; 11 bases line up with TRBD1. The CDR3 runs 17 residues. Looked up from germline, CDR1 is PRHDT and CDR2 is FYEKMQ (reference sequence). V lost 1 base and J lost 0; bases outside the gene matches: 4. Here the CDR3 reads CASSLEGTGGYQETQYF. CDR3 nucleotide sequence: TGTGCCAGCAGCTTAGAAGGGACAGGGGGTTACCAAGAGACCCAGTACTTC.

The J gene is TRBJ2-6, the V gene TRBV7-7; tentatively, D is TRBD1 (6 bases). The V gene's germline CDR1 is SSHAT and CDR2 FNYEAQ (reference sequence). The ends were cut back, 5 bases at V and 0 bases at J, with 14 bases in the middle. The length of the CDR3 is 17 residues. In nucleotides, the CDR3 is TGTGCCAGCAGCCCACAGACAGGAGGCTCTGGGGCCAACGTCCTGACTTTC. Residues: CASSPQTGGSGANVLTF.

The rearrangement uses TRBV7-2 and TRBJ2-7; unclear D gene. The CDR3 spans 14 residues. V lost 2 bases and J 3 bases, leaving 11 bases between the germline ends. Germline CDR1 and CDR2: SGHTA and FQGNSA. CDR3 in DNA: TGTGCCAGCAGCTTAACCTACGGAGACTACGAGCAGTACTTC. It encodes CASSLTYGDYEQYF.

The CDR3 DNA sequence: TGTGCCAGCAGGGGAGGGACTAGTTCGCGTTACAATGAGCAGTTCTTC. It encodes CASRGGTSSRYNEQFF. V and J are TRBV28 and TRBJ2-1; 8 bases line up with TRBD2. Looked up from germline, CDR1 is MDHEN and CDR2 is SYDVKM. V dropped 6 bases and J dropped 4; count of bases not matched to a gene: 11. The CDR3 covers 16 residues.

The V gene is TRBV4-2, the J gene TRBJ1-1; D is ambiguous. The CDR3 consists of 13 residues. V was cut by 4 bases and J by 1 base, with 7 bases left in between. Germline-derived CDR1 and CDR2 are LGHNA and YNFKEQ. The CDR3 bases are TGTGCCAGCAGCCTCCACGGGAACACTGAAGCTTTCTTT. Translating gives CASSLHGNTEAFF.

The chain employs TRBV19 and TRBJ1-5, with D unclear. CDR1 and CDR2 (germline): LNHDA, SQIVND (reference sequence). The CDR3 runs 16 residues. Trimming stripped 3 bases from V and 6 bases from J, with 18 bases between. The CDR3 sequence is CASSISILGGSQPQHF. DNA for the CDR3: TGTGCCAGTAGTATTTCGATCTTGGGAGGGAGTCAGCCCCAGCATTTT.

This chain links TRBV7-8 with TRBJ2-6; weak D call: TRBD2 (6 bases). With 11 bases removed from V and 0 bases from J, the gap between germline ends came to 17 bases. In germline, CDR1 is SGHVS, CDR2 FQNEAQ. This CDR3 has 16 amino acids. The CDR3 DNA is TGTGCCGGGGAGACGGGAGCCGGCTCTGGGGCCAACGTCCTGACTTTC. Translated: CAGETGAGSGANVLTF.

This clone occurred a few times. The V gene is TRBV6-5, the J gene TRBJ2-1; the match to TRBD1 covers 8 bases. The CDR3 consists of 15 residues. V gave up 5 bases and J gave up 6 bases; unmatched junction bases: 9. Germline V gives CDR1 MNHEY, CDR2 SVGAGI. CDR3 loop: CASSQQGEFVNEQFF. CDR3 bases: TGTGCCAGCAGTCAACAGGGGGAATTTGTCAATGAGCAGTTCTTC.

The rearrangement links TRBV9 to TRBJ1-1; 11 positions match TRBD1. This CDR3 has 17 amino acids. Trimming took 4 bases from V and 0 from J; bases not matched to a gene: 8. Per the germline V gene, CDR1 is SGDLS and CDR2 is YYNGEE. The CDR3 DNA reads TGTGCCAGCAGCCCCCGGACAGGGGGCTATATGAACACTGAAGCTTTCTTT. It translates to CASSPRTGGYMNTEAFF.

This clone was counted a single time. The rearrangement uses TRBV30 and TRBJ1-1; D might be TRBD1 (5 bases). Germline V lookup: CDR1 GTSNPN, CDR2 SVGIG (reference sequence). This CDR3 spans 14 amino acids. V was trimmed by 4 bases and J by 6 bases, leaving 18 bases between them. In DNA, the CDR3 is TGTGCCTGGAACCTGGGGGGAAGTTATTCTGAAGCTTTCTTT. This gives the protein CAWNLGGSYSEAFF.

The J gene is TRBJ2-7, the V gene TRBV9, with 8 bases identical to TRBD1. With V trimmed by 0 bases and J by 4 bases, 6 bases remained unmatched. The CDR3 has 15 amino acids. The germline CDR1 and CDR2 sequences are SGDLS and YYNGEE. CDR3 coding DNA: TGTGCCAGCAGCGTAGATGGACAGGGCGTGTACGAGCAGTACTTC. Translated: CASSVDGQGVYEQYF.

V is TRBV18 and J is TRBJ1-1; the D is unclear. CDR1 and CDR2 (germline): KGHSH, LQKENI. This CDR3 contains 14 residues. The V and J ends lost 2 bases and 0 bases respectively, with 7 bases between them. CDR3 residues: CASSPLVMNTEAFF. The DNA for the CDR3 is TGTGCCAGCTCACCATTAGTCATGAACACTGAAGCTTTCTTT.

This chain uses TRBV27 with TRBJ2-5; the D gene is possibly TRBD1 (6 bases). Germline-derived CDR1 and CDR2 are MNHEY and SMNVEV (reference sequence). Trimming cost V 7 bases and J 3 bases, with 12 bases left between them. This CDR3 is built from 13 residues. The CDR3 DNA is TGTGCCAGCACCGGAAAGGGGGAAGAGACCCAGTACTTC. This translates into CASTGKGEETQYF.

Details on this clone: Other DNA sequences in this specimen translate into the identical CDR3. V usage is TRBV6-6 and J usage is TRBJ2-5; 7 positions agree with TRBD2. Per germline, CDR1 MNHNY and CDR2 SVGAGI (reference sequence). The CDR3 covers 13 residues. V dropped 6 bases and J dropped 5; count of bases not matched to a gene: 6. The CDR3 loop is CASRGREGETQYF. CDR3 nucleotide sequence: TGTGCCAGCAGGGGCAGGGAGGGGGAGACCCAGTACTTC.

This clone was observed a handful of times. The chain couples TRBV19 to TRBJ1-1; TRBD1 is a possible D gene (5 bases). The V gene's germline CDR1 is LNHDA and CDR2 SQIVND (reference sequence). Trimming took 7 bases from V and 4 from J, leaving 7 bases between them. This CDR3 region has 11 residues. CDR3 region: CASIGGTEAFF. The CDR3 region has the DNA TGTGCCAGTATCGGGGGCACTGAAGCTTTCTTT.

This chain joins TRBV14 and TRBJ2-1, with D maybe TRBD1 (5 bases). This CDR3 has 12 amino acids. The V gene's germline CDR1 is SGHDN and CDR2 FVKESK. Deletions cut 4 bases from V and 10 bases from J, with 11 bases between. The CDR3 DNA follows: TGTGCCAGCAGCCTCATTGGGGCAGAGCAGTTCTTC. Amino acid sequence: CASSLIGAEQFF.

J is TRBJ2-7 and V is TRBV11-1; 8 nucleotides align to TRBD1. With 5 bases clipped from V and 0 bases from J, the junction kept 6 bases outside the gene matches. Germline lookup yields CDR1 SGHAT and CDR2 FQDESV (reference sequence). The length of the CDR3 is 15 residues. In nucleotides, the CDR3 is TGTGCCAGCAGCCGGGACAGGTTTGACTCCTACGAGCAGTACTTC. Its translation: CASSRDRFDSYEQYF.

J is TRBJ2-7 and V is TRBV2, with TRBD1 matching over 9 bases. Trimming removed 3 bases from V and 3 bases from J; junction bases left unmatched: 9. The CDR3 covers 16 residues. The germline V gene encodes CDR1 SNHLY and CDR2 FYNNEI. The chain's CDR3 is CASSDSGDRALYEQYF. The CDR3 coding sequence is TGTGCCAGCAGTGACTCTGGGGACAGGGCGCTCTACGAGCAGTACTTC.

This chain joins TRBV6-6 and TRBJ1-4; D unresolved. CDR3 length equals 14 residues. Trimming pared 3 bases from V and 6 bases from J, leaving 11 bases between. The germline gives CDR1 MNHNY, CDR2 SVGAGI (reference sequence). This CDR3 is CASSYRPRDEKLFF. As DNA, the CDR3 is TGTGCCAGCAGTTATCGGCCGAGGGATGAAAAACTGTTTTTT.

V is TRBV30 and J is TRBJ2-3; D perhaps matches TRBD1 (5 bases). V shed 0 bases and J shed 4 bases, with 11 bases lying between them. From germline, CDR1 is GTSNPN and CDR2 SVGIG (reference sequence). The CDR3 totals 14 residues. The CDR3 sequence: CAWSVQDSSDTQYF. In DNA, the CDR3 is TGTGCCTGGAGTGTACAGGATAGCTCAGATACGCAGTATTTT. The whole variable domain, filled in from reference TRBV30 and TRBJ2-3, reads SQTIHQWPATLVQPVGSPLSLECTVEGTSNPNLYWYRQAAGRGLQLLFYSVGIGQISSEVPQNLSASRPQDRQFILSSKKLLLSDSGFYLCAWSVQDSSDTQYFGPGTRLTVL.

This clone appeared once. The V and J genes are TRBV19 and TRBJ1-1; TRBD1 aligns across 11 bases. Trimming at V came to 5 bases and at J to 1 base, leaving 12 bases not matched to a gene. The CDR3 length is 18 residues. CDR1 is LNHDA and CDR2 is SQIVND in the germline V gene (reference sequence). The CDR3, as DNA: TGTGCCAGTAGTCCTCTCGGACAGGGGGCCTTCTGGAACACTGAAGCTTTCTTT. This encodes CASSPLGQGAFWNTEAFF.

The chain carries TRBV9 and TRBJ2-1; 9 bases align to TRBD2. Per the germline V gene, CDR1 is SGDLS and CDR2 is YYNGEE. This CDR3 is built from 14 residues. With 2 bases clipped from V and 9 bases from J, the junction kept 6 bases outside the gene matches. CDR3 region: CASSVLAGAGEQFF. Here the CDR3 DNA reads TGTGCCAGCAGCGTTTTAGCGGGGGCGGGTGAGCAGTTCTTC.

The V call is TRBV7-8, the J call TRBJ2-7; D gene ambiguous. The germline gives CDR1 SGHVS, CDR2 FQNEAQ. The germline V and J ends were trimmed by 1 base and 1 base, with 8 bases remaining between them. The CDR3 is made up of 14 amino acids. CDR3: CASSLELRSYEQYF. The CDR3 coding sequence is TGTGCCAGCAGCTTAGAGTTGAGGTCCTACGAGCAGTACTTC.

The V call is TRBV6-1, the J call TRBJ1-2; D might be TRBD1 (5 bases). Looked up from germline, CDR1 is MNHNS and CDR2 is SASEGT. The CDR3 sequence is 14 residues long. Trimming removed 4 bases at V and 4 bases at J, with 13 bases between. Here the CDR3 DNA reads TGTGCCAGCAGTGTAATAGACAGCACCTATGGCTACACCTTC. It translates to CASSVIDSTYGYTF.

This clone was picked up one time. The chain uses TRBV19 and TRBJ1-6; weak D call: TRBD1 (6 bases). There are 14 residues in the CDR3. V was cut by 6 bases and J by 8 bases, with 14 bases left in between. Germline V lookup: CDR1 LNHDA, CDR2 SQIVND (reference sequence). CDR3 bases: TGTGCCAGTAGACCAGGGGTTTCCTATTCACCCCTCCACTTT. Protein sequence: CASRPGVSYSPLHF.

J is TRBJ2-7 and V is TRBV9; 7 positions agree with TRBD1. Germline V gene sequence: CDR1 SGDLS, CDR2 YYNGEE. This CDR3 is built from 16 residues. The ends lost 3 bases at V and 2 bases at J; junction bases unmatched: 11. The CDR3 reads CASSGITGTEPYEQYF. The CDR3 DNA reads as TGTGCCAGCAGCGGAATAACTGGGACAGAACCCTACGAGCAGTACTTC.

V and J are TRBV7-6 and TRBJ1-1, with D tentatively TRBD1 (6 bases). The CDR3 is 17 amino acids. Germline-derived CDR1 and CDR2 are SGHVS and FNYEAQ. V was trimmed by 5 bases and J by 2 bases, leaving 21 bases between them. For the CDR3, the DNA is TGTGCCAGCAGCCTATCCCTATTACGCAGGGGAAACACTGAAGCTTTCTTT. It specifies CASSLSLLRRGNTEAFF.

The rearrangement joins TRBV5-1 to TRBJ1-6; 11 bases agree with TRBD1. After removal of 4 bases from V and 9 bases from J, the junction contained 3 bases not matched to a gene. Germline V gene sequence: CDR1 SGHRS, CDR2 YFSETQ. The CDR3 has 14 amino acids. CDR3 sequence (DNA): TGCGCCAGCAGCCGGGGACAGGGGGGTTCACCCCTCCACTTT. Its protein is CASSRGQGGSPLHF.